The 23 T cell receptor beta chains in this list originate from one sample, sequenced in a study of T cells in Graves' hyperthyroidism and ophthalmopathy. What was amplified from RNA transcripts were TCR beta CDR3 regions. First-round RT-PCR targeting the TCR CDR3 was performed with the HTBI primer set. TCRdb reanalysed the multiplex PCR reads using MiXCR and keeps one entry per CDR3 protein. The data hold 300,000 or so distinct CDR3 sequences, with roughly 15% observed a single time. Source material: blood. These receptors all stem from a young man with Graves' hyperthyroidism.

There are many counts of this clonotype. CDR3: CASRGQGETQYF. DNA of the CDR3: TGTGCCAGCAGAGGACAGGGAGAGACCCAGTACTTC. The J gene is TRBJ2-5, the V gene TRBV2; 8 bases align to TRBD1. CDR3 length: 12 amino acids. In germline, CDR1 is SNHLY, CDR2 FYNNEI. The junction had 1 base not matched to a gene; V was cut back by 6 bases and J by 4 bases.

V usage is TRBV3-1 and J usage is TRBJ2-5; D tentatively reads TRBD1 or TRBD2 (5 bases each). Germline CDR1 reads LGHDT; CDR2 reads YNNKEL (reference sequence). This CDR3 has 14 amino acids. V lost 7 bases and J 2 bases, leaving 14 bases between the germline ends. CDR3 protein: CASIEGLAQETQYF. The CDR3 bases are TGTGCCAGCATAGAGGGGTTGGCGCAAGAGACCCAGTACTTC.

The CDR3, as DNA: TGCAGTGCCCCCTCAGGGGGAAGAGGGGAGACCCAGTACTTC. The encoded protein is CSAPSGGRGETQYF. The chain recombines TRBV20-1 with TRBJ2-5, with TRBD1 matching over 7 bases. The CDR3 contains 14 residues. The trim removed 6 bases at V and 5 bases at J, leaving 12 bases unmatched. Germline V gives CDR1 DFQATT, CDR2 SNEGSKA (reference sequence).

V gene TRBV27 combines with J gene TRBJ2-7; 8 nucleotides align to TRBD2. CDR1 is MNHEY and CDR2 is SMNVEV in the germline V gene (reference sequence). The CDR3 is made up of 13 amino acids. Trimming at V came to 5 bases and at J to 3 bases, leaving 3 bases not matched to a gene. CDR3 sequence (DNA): TGTGCCAGCAGTCTGACTAGCGACTACGAGCAGTACTTC. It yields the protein CASSLTSDYEQYF.

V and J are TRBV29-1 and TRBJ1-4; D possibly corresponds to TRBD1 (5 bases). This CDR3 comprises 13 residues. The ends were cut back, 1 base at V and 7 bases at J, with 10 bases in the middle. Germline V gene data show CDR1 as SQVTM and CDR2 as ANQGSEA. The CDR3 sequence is CSVEGPGAEKLFF. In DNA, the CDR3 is TGCAGCGTTGAAGGGCCTGGGGCTGAAAAACTGTTTTTT.

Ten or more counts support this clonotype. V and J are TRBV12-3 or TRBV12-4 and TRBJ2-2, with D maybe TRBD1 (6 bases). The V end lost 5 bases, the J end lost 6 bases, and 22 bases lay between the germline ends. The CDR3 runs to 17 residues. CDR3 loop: CASSPSSGALPPGELFF. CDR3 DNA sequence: TGTGCCAGCAGTCCCTCCTCAGGGGCACTCCCCCCCGGGGAGCTGTTTTTT.

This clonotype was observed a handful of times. CDR3 nucleotide sequence: TGTGCCAGCAGTGAACTGAAAGCGGGAGTTAAGTATTTT. The encoded protein is CASSELKAGVKYF. The chain couples TRBV2 to TRBJ2-3; 8 nucleotides line up with TRBD2. The CDR3 consists of 13 residues. J was trimmed by 13 bases and V by 2 bases; bases with no gene match: 8. In germline, CDR1 is SNHLY, CDR2 FYNNEI.

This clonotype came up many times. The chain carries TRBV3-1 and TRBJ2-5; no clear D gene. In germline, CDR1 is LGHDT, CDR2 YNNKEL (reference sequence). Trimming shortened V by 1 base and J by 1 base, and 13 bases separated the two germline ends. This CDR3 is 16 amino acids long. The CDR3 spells CASSQGLGALQETQYF. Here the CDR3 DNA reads TGTGCCAGCAGCCAAGGGCTCGGAGCCCTCCAAGAGACCCAGTACTTC.

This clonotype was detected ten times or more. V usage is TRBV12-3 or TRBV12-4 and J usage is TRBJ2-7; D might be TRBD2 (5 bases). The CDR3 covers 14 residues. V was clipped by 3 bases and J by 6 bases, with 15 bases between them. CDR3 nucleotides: TGTGCCAGCAGTTTCGGTGGGCTAGCTGGCGAGCAGTACTTC. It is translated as CASSFGGLAGEQYF.

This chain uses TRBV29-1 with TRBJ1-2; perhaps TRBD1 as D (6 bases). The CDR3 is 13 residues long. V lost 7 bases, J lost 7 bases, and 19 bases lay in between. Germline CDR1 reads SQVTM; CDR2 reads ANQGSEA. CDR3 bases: TGCAGCGCCCATGTGGGGGGGGCGCCTGGCTACACCTTC. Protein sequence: CSAHVGGAPGYTF.

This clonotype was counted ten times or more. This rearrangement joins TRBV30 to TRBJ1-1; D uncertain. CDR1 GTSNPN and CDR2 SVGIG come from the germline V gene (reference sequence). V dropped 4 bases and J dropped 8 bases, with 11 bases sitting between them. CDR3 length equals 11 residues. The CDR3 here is CAWIGQREAFF. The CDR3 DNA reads TGTGCCTGGATTGGGCAGCGAGAAGCTTTCTTT.

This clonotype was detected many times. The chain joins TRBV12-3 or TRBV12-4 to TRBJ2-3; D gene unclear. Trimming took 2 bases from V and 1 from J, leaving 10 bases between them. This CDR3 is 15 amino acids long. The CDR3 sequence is CASSLWSVGTDTQYF. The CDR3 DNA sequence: TGTGCCAGCAGTTTATGGTCCGTCGGCACAGATACGCAGTATTTT.

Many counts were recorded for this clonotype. The CDR3 is CASSLSGQNEQFF. The CDR3 bases are TGTGCCAGCAGCTTATCGGGGCAGAATGAGCAGTTCTTC. V usage is TRBV11-2 and J usage is TRBJ2-1; D is possibly TRBD1 or TRBD2 (5 bases each). Germline V CDR1 and CDR2: SGHAT, FQNNGV. V was clipped by 2 bases and J by 7 bases, with 9 bases between them. The CDR3 runs to 13 residues.

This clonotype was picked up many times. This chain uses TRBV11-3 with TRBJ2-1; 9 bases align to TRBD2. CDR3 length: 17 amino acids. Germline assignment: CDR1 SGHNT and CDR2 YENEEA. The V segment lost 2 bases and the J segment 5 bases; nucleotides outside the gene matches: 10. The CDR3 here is CASSLSVSTSGDNEQFF. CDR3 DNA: TGTGCCAGCAGCTTATCGGTATCGACTAGCGGAGACAATGAGCAGTTCTTC.

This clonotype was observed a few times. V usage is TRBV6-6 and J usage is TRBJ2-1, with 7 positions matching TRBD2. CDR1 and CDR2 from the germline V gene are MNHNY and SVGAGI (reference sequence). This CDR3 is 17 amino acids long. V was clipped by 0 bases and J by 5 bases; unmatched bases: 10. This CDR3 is CASSYSITSEYHNEQFF. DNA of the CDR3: TGTGCCAGCAGTTACTCTATCACTAGCGAGTACCACAATGAGCAGTTCTTC.

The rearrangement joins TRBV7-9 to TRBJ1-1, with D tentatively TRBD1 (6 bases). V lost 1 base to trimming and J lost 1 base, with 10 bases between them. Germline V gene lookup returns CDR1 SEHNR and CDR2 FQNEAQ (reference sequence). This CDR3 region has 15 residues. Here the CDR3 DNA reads TGTGCCAGCAGCTTAGTTATACAGGGGAACACTGAAGCTTTCTTT. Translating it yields CASSLVIQGNTEAFF.

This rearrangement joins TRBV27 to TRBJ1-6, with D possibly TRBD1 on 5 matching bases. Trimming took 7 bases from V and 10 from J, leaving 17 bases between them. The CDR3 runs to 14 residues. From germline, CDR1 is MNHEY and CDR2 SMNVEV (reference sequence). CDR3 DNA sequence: TGTGCCAGCAATTGGGCAGGGTCGGACTCACCCCTCCACTTT. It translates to CASNWAGSDSPLHF.

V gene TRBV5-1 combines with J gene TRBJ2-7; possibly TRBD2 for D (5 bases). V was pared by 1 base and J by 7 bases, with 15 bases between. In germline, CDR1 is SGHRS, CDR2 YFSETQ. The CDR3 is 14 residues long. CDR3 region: CASSLSLSSGEQYF. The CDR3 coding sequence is TGCGCCAGCAGCTTGAGTCTATCCTCGGGGGAGCAGTACTTC.

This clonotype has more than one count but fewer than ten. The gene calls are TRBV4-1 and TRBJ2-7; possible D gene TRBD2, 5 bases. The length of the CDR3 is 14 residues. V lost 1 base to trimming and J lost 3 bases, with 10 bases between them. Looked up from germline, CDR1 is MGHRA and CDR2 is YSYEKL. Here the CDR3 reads CASSQVSSYYEQYF. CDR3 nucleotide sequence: TGCGCCAGCAGCCAAGTTTCTAGCTACTACGAGCAGTACTTC.

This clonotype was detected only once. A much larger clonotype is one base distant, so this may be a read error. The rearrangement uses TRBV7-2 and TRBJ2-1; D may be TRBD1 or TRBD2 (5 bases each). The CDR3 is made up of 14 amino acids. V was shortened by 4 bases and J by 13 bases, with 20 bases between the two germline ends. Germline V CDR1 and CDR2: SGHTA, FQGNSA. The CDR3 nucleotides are TGTGCCAGCAGCTCCCTTCGGGGCCTTGAGACCCAGTTCTTC. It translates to CASSSLRGLETQFF.

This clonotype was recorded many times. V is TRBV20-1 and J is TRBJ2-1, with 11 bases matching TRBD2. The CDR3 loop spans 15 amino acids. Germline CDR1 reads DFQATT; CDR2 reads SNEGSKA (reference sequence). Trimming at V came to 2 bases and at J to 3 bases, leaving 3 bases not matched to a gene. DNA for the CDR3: TGCAGTGCTAGATCCGGGACTAGCGGCTACAATGAGCAGTTCTTC. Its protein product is CSARSGTSGYNEQFF.

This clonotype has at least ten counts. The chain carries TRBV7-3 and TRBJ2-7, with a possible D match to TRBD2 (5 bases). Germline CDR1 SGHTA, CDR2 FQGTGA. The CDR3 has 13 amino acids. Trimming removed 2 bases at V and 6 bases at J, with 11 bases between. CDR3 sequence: CASSLEFRGEQYF. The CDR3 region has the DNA TGTGCCAGCAGCTTAGAGTTTCGGGGCGAGCAGTACTTC.

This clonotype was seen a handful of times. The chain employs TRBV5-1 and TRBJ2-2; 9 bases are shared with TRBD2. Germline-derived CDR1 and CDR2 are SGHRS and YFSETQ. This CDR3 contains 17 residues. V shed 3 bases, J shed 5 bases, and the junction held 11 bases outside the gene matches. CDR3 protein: CASSSLPTSGVTGELFF. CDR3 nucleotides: TGCGCCAGCAGCTCTCTACCGACTAGCGGTGTGACCGGGGAGCTGTTTTTT.